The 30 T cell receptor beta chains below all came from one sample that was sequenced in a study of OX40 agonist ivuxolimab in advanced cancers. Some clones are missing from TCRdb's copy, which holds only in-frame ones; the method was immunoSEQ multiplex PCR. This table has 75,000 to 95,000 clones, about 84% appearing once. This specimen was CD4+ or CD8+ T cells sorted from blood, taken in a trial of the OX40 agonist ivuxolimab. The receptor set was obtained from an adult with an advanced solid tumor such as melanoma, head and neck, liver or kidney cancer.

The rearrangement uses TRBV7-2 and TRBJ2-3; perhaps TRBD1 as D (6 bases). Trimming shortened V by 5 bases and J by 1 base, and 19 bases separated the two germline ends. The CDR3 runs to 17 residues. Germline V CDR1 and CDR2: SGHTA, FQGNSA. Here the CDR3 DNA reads TGTGCCAGCAGCCTAAATCCAGGGGCGAGAGGCACAGATACGCAGTATTTT. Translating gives CASSLNPGARGTDTQYF.

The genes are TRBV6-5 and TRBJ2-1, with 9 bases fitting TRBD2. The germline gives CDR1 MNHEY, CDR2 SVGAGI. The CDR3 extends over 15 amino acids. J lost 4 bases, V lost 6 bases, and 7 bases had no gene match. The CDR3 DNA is TGTGCCAGCAGGACACCGGGACTAGCATACAATGAGCAGTTCTTC. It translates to CASRTPGLAYNEQFF.

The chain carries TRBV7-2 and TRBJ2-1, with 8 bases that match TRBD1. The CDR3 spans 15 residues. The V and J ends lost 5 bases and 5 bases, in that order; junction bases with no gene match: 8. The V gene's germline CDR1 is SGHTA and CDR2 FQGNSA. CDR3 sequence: CASSPGQGTHNEQFF. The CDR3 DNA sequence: TGTGCCAGCAGCCCTGGACAGGGTACACACAATGAGCAGTTCTTC. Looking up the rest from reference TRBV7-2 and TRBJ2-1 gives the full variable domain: GAGVSQSPSNKVTEKGKDVELRCDPISGHTALYWYRQSLGQGLEFLIYFQGNSAPDKSGLPSDRFSAERTGGSVSTLTIQRTQQEDSAVYLCASSPGQGTHNEQFFGPGTRLTVL.

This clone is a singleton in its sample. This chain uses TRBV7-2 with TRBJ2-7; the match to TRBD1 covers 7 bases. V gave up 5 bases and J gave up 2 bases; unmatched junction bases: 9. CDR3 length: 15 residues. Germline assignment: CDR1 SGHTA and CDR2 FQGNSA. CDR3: CASSLNRGPTYEQYF. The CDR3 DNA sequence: TGTGCCAGCAGCCTGAACAGGGGCCCAACCTACGAGCAGTACTTC. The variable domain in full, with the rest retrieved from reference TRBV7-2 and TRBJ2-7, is GAGVSQSPSNKVTEKGKDVELRCDPISGHTALYWYRQSLGQGLEFLIYFQGNSAPDKSGLPSDRFSAERTGGSVSTLTIQRTQQEDSAVYLCASSLNRGPTYEQYFGPGTRLTVT.

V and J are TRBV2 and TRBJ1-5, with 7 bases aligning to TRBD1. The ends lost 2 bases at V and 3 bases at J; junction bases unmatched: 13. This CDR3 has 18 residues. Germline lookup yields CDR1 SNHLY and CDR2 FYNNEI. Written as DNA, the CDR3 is TGTGCCAGCAGTGAAAGACTTTGGACAGGTTCTCCCAATCAGCCCCAGCATTTT. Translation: CASSERLWTGSPNQPQHF.

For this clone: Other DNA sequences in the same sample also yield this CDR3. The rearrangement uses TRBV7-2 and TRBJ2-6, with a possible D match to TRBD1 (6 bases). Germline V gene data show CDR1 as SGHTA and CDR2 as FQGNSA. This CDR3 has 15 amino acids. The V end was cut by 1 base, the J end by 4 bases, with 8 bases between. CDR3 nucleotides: TGTGCCAGCAGCTTAGGGGGGCTGGGGGCCAACGTCCTGACTTTC. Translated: CASSLGGLGANVLTF.

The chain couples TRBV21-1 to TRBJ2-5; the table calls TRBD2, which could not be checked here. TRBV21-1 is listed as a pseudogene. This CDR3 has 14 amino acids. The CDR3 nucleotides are TGTGCCAGCAGCGTTACACGGGTCCAAGAGACCCAGTACTTC. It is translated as CASSVTRVQETQYF.

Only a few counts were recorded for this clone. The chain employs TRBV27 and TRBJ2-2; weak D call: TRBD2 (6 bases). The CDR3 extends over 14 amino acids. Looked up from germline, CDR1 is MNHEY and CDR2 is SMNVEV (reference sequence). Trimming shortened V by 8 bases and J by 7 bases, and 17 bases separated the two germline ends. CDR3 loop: CASGGLEYDGELFF. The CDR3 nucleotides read TGTGCCAGCGGAGGGTTAGAGTATGACGGGGAGCTGTTTTTT.

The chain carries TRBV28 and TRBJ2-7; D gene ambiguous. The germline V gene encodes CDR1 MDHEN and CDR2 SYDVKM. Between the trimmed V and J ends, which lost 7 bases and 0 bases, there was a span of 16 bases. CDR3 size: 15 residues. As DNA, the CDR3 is TGTGCCAGCACCAAAAGGCACAGACTCTCCTACGAGCAGTACTTC. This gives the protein CASTKRHRLSYEQYF.

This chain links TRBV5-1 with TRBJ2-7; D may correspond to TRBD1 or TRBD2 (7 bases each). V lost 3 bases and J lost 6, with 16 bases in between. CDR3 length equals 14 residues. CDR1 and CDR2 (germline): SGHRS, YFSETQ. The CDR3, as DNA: TGCGCCAGCAGCTCCCAGGGGGGGCTGTCCGAGCAGTACTTC. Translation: CASSSQGGLSEQYF. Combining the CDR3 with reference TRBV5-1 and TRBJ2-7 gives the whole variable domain KAGVTQTPRYLIKTRGQQVTLSCSPISGHRSVSWYQQTPGQGLQFLFEYFSETQRNKGNFPGRFSGRQFSNSRSEMNVSTLELGDSALYLCASSSQGGLSEQYFGPGTRLTVT.

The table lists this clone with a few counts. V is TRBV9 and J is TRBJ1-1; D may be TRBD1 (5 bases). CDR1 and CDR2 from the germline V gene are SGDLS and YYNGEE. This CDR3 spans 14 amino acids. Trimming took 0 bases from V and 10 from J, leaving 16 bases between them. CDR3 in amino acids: CASSVGGLGPPAFF. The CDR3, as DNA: TGTGCCAGCAGCGTAGGAGGGTTGGGGCCACCAGCTTTCTTT.

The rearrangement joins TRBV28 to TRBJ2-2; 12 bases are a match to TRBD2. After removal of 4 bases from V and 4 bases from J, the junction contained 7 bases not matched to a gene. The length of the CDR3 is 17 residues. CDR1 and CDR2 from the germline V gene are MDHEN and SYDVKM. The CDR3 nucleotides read TGTGCCAGCAGTTCCCGCCTGACTAGCGGGAGCACCGGGGAGCTGTTTTTT. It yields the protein CASSSRLTSGSTGELFF.

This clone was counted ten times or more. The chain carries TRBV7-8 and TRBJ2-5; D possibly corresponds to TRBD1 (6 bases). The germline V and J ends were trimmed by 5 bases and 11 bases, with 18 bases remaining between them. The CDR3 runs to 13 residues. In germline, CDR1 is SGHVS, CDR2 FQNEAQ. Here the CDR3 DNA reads TGTGCCAGCAGCGCACCTCGGACAGAAAATCAGTACTTC. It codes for CASSAPRTENQYF.

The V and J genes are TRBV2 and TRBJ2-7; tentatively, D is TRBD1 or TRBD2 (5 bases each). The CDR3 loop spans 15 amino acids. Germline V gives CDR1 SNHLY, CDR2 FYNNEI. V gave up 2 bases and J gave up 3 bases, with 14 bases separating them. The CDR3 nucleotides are TGTGCCAGCAGTGAATTGCTATATGGGGGCTACGAGCAGTACTTC. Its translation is CASSELLYGGYEQYF.

Here the CDR3 DNA reads TGTGCCAGCAGCCCCAAAGCTTCGCCATCTGGGGCCAACGTCCTGACTTTC. This translates into CASSPKASPSGANVLTF. V gene TRBV7-2 combines with J gene TRBJ2-6, with D hard to call. This CDR3 spans 17 amino acids. The V end lost 5 bases, the J end lost 1 base, and 15 bases lay between the germline ends. Germline V gene data show CDR1 as SGHTA and CDR2 as FQGNSA.

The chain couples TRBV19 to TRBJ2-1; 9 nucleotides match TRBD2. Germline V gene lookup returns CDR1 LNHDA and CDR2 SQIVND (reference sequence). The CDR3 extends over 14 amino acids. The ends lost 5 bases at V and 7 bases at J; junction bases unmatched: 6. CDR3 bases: TGTGCCAGTAGTGGTAGCGGGAGCCTAAATGAGCAGTTCTTC. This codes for CASSGSGSLNEQFF.

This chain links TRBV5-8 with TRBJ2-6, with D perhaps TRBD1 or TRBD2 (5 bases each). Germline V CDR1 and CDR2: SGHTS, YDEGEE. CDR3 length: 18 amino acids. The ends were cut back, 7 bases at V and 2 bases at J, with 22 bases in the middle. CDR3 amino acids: CASRGWDGAGTGANVLTF. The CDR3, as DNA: TGTGCCAGCCGGGGTTGGGACGGGGCAGGAACTGGGGCCAACGTCCTGACTTTC.

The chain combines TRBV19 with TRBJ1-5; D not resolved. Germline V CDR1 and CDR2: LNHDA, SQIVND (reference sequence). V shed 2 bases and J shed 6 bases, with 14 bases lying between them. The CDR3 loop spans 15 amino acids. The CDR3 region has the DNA TGTGCCAGTAGTATATGGCAGCTCTCGAGTCAGCCCCAGCATTTT. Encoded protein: CASSIWQLSSQPQHF.

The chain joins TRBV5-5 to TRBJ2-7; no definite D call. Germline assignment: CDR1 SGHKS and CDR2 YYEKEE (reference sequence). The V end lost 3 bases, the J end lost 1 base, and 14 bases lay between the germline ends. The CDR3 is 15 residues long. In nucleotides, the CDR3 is TGTGCCAGCAGCTACTCCGTATCTGTATCCTACGAGCAGTACTTC. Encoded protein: CASSYSVSVSYEQYF.

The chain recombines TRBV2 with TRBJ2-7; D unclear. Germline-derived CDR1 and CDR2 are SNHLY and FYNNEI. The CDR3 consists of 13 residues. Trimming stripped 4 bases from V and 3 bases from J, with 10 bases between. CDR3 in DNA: TGTGCCAGCAGTGTATCACAGAACTACGAGCAGTACTTC. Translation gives CASSVSQNYEQYF.

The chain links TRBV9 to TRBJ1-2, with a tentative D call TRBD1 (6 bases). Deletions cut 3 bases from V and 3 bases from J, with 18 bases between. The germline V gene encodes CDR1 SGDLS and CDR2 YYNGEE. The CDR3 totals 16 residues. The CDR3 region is CASSADLWEGDYGYTF. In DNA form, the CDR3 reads TGTGCCAGCAGCGCCGATTTATGGGAGGGGGACTATGGCTACACCTTC.

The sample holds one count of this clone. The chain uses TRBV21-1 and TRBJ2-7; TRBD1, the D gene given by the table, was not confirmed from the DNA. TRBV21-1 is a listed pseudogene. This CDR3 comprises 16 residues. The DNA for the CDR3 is TGTGCTACGATTTTGGGGACAGGTGGGGTTCAGTGGGAGCAGTACTTC. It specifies CATILGTGGVQWEQYF.

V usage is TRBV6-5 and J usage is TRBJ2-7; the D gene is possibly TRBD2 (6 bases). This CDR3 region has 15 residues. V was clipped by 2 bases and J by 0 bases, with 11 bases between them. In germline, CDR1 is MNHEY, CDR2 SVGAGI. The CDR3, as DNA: TGTGCCAGCAGTTACCAACCGGGACTCTCCTACGAGCAGTACTTC. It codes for CASSYQPGLSYEQYF.

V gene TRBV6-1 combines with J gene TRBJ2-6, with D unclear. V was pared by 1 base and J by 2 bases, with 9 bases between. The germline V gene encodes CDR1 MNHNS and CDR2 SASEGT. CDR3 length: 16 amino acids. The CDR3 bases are TGTGCCAGCAGTGAAGGGTTCCAAGCTGGGGCCAACGTCCTGACTTTC. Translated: CASSEGFQAGANVLTF.

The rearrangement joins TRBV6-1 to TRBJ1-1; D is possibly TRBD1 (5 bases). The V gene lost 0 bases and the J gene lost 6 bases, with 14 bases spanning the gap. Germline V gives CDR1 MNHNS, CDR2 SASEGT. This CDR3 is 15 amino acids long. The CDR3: CASSEAKGIVAEAFF. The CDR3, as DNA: TGTGCCAGCAGTGAAGCGAAGGGGATTGTTGCTGAAGCTTTCTTT.

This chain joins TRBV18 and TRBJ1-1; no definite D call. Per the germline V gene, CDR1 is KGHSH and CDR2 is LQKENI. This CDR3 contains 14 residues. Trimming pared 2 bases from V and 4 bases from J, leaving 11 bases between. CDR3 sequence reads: CASSPLSISTEAFF. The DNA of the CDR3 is TGTGCCAGCTCACCATTATCCATATCCACTGAAGCTTTCTTT.

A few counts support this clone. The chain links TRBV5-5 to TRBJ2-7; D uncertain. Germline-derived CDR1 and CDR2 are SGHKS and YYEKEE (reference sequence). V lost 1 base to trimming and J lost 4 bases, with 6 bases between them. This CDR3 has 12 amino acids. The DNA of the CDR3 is TGTGCCAGCAGCTTGAACGGATACGAGCAGTACTTC. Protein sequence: CASSLNGYEQYF.

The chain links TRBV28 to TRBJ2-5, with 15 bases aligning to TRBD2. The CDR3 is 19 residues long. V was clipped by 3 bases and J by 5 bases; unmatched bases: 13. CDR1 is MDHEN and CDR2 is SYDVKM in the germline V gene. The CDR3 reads CASSLGRTSGRALMETQYF. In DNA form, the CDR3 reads TGTGCCAGCAGTTTGGGTCGGACTAGCGGGAGGGCCTTGATGGAGACCCAGTACTTC.

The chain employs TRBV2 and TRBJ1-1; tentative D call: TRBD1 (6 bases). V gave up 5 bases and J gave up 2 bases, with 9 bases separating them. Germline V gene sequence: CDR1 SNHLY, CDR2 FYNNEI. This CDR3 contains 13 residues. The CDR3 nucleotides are TGTGCCAGCAGTCTGGACAGAAACACTGAAGCTTTCTTT. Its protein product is CASSLDRNTEAFF.

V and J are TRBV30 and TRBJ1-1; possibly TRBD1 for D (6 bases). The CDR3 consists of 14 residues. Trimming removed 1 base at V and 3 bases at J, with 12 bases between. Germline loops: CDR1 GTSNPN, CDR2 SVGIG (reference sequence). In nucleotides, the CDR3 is TGTGCCTGGAGTGCGGTAACAGGGTACACTGAAGCTTTCTTT. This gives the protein CAWSAVTGYTEAFF.